These 21 T cell receptor beta chains originate from one sample sequenced in a study of control samples from healthy donors and cancer patients. The data were produced by immunoSEQ multiplex PCR, yet TCRdb's version contains in-frame clones alone and is incomplete. The sample includes about 150,000 clones, about 93% of them seen just once. Sequencing was carried out using blood. The source of these receptors is a man aged 50 to 60 in good health.

The chain has TRBV5-1 and TRBJ2-3; the match to TRBD2 covers 8 bases. The CDR3 sequence is 19 residues long. The junction had 17 bases not matched to a gene; V was cut back by 3 bases and J by 2 bases. Germline V gene lookup returns CDR1 SGHRS and CDR2 YFSETQ. The CDR3 reads CASSSNLKQRERSTDTQYF. The CDR3 nucleotides read TGCGCCAGCAGCTCAAACTTAAAGCAGCGGGAGAGGTCCACAGATACGCAGTATTTT. Looking up the rest from reference TRBV5-1 and TRBJ2-3 gives the full variable domain: KAGVTQTPRYLIKTRGQQVTLSCSPISGHRSVSWYQQTPGQGLQFLFEYFSETQRNKGNFPGRFSGRQFSNSRSEMNVSTLELGDSALYLCASSSNLKQRERSTDTQYFGPGTRLTVL.

This chain connects TRBV5-8 to TRBJ2-6; D unresolved. This CDR3 has 18 amino acids. V lost 0 bases, J lost 0 bases, and 13 bases lay in between. CDR1 and CDR2 from the germline V gene are SGHTS and YDEGEE. The CDR3, as DNA: TGTGCCAGCAGCTTGGTGTCCTCAAGCCGCTCTGGGGCCAACGTCCTGACTTTC. Translated: CASSLVSSSRSGANVLTF.

The chain joins TRBV6-2 or TRBV6-3 to TRBJ2-3, with 10 bases matching TRBD2. V shed 5 bases, J shed 2 bases, and the junction held 13 bases outside the gene matches. Germline V gene lookup returns CDR1 MNHEY and CDR2 SVGEGT. The CDR3 extends over 18 amino acids. CDR3 amino acids: CASSLTARAGGNTDTQYF. The CDR3 coding sequence is TGTGCCAGCAGTCTGACCGCCCGAGCGGGAGGGAACACAGATACGCAGTATTTT.

The chain joins TRBV28 to TRBJ1-1; 8 positions match TRBD1. Germline loops: CDR1 MDHEN, CDR2 SYDVKM. V gave up 6 bases and J gave up 12 bases; unmatched junction bases: 12. The CDR3 runs 13 residues. The CDR3 coding sequence is TGTGCCAGCAGCCTCCCCCAGGGGGCAAGGTCTTTCTTT. It codes for CASSLPQGARSFF.

This chain joins TRBV7-9 and TRBJ1-4, with D uncertain. CDR3 length: 14 residues. Germline values: CDR1 SEHNR, CDR2 FQNEAQ (reference sequence). V shed 5 bases and J shed 4 bases, with 11 bases lying between them. CDR3 nucleotides: TGTGCCAGCAGCCAACCGGGAAATAATGAAAAACTGTTTTTT. Translating it yields CASSQPGNNEKLFF.

The genes are TRBV6-1 and TRBJ1-2; D uncertain. This CDR3 comprises 13 residues. Germline V gene sequence: CDR1 MNHNS, CDR2 SASEGT. Trimming left V 2 bases short and J 4 bases short, with 8 bases between. In DNA form, the CDR3 reads TGTGCCAGCAGTGAATTCGCGCTCTATGGCTACACCTTC. Translation gives CASSEFALYGYTF.

The CDR3 sequence: CASSPFGNRAYNEQFF. The CDR3 bases are TGTGCCAGCAGCCCGTTTGGCAACAGGGCCTACAATGAGCAGTTCTTC. The chain links TRBV3-1 (or the pseudogene TRBV3-2) to TRBJ2-1; tentative D call: TRBD1 (6 bases). Looked up from germline, CDR1 is LGHDT and CDR2 is YNNKEL (reference sequence). The V end was cut by 4 bases, the J end by 2 bases, with 15 bases between. There are 16 residues in the CDR3.

The rearrangement joins TRBV28 to TRBJ1-2, with TRBD1 matching over 7 bases. Germline V gene sequence: CDR1 MDHEN, CDR2 SYDVKM. This CDR3 region has 12 residues. J was trimmed by 2 bases and V by 10 bases; bases with no gene match: 4. The CDR3 here is CAIQQGNYGYTF. For the CDR3, the DNA is TGTGCCATCCAACAGGGGAACTATGGCTACACCTTC.

The genes are TRBV5-4 and TRBJ1-2; no clear D gene. V was trimmed by 3 bases and J by 4 bases, leaving 10 bases between them. The CDR3 is 13 residues long. Germline V gene data show CDR1 as SGHNT and CDR2 as YYREEE (reference sequence). In DNA form, the CDR3 reads TGTGCCAGCAGCTCCGACGGCCTCTATGGCTACACCTTC. This codes for CASSSDGLYGYTF.

The rearrangement joins TRBV29-1 to TRBJ1-2; D unresolved. The CDR3 is 15 amino acids. CDR1 and CDR2 from the germline V gene are SQVTM and ANQGSEA. Trimming left V 0 bases short and J 4 bases short, with 15 bases between. This CDR3 reads CSVEEGSVYGYGYTF. CDR3 bases: TGCAGCGTTGAAGAGGGGTCGGTTTACGGCTATGGCTACACCTTC.

The chain uses TRBV7-9 and TRBJ1-2, with D unresolved. The V gene lost 4 bases and the J gene lost 4 bases, with 7 bases spanning the gap. The germline V gene has CDR1 SEHNR and CDR2 FQNEAQ (reference sequence). The CDR3 length is 12 residues. The CDR3 region has the DNA TGTGCCAGCAGCTCAGGCCTCTATGGCTACACCTTC. It specifies CASSSGLYGYTF.

The rearrangement links TRBV7-3 to TRBJ2-1, with 10 bases lining up with TRBD1. The CDR3 totals 15 residues. V shed 2 bases, J shed 5 bases, and the junction held 3 bases outside the gene matches. CDR1 and CDR2 (germline): SGHTA, FQGTGA. CDR3 region: CASSLRDRGNNEQFF. The DNA for the CDR3 is TGTGCCAGCAGCTTACGGGACAGGGGTAACAATGAGCAGTTCTTC. Using reference TRBV7-3 and TRBJ2-1 for the parts outside the CDR3, the full variable domain is GAGVSQTPSNKVTEKGKYVELRCDPISGHTALYWYRQSLGQGPEFLIYFQGTGAADDSGLPNDRFFAVRPEGSVSTLKIQRTERGDSAVYLCASSLRDRGNNEQFFGPGTRLTVL.

The V call is TRBV25-1, the J call TRBJ2-7, with TRBD2 as a possible D gene (6 bases). V lost 8 bases and J lost 2, with 7 bases in between. The CDR3 loop spans 11 amino acids. Per germline, CDR1 MGHDK and CDR2 SYGVNS. The CDR3 DNA reads as TGTGCCAGCGGGACTCCCTACGAGCAGTACTTC. Its translation: CASGTPYEQYF.

This sequence joins TRBV2 and TRBJ2-7, with 8 bases fitting TRBD2. The trim removed 6 bases at V and 6 bases at J, leaving 10 bases unmatched. The CDR3 sequence is 14 residues long. From germline, CDR1 is SNHLY and CDR2 FYNNEI. CDR3 loop: CASRQPGLVGEQYF. CDR3 coding DNA: TGTGCCAGCAGGCAACCGGGACTAGTTGGCGAGCAGTACTTC.

V and J are TRBV28 and TRBJ1-1, with D unresolved. With 4 bases removed from V and 5 bases from J, the gap between germline ends came to 14 bases. This CDR3 spans 14 amino acids. The germline CDR1 and CDR2 sequences are MDHEN and SYDVKM. The CDR3 DNA is TGTGCCAGCAGTTCTTCTGCACCGGGGACTGAAGCTTTCTTT. This gives the protein CASSSSAPGTEAFF. Variable domain in full (rest from reference TRBV28 and TRBJ1-1): DVKVTQSSRYLVKRTGEKVFLECVQDMDHENMFWYRQDPGLGLRLIYFSYDVKMKEKGDIPEGYSVSREKKERFSLILESASTNQTSMYLCASSSSAPGTEAFFGQGTRLTVV.

This clone was detected once. V and J are TRBV27 and TRBJ1-6; D call uncertain. This CDR3 has 15 amino acids. Deletions cut 2 bases from V and 7 bases from J, with 12 bases between. CDR1 MNHEY and CDR2 SMNVEV come from the germline V gene (reference sequence). This chain's CDR3 is CASSLGFNSNSPLHF. In DNA, the CDR3 is TGTGCCAGCAGTTTAGGGTTCAATTCGAATTCACCCCTCCACTTT.

V gene TRBV10-3 combines with J gene TRBJ2-3, with 8 bases matching TRBD2. Germline assignment: CDR1 ENHRY and CDR2 SYGVKD. The CDR3 is made up of 15 amino acids. V trimming: 7 bases; J trimming: 2 bases; junction bases outside the gene matches: 8. This CDR3 is CAITQTSGTTDTQYF. CDR3 nucleotides: TGTGCCATCACCCAAACTAGCGGCACCACAGATACGCAGTATTTT.

The V and J genes are TRBV12-3 or TRBV12-4 and TRBJ2-3; weak D call: TRBD1 (5 bases). V was cut by 6 bases and J by 6 bases, with 10 bases left in between. The CDR3 extends over 12 amino acids. The CDR3 protein is CASSFAGDTQYF. The CDR3 DNA sequence: TGTGCCAGCAGCTTCGCAGGGGATACGCAGTATTTT.

The J gene is TRBJ1-2, the V gene TRBV5-1, with D possibly being TRBD1 (6 bases). CDR3 length: 14 amino acids. The V and J ends lost 4 bases and 5 bases respectively, with 15 bases between them. CDR1 and CDR2 from the germline V gene are SGHRS and YFSETQ. The CDR3 DNA reads TGCGCCAGCAGCGAGACGCTTACAGGGTATGGCTACACCTTC. It translates to CASSETLTGYGYTF.

This clone was observed once. This chain links TRBV6-1 with TRBJ2-7, with 12 nucleotides matching TRBD2. V trimming: 4 bases; J trimming: 2 bases; junction bases outside the gene matches: 9. The CDR3 totals 17 residues. Germline CDR1 reads MNHNS; CDR2 reads SASEGT. CDR3 DNA: TGTGCCAGCAGTGTAATGACAGGACTAGCGGGACCCTACGAGCAGTACTTC. This sequence encodes CASSVMTGLAGPYEQYF.

The V and J genes are TRBV5-6 and TRBJ2-7, with no clear D. The CDR3 loop spans 14 amino acids. With 1 base removed from V and 2 bases from J, the gap between germline ends came to 10 bases. Germline V gives CDR1 SGHDT, CDR2 YYEEEE. CDR3 nucleotide sequence: TGTGCCAGCAGCTTGTTAGGTCCAACCTACGAGCAGTACTTC. This sequence encodes CASSLLGPTYEQYF.